This T cell receptor beta chain was profiled in a study of T-cell reconstitution after alpha-beta-depleted transplantation in children. Study-level points and caveats: From surviving recipient T cells and thymic progenitors came the high day-60 TCRbeta diversity observed in some patients. After transplant, at about two months, alpha-beta T cells were reportedly derived from several hundred expanded graft clones. One year after transplant, T-cell counts and diversity came mostly from newly produced T cells.

Molecular barcoding with unique molecular identifiers was used for the TCRbeta library. In TCRdb, the PCR reads were re-called with MiXCR into one record per CDR3 protein. The table shows more than 300,000 distinct CDR3 sequences, with around 15% occurring only once. About this clonotype itself: Antigen specificity is unknown.

Trimming stripped 0 bases from V and 8 bases from J, with 7 bases between. From germline, CDR1 is SGHAT and CDR2 FQNNGV. The CDR3 is 12 residues long. The material was PBMCs, mostly from graft donor cells, obtained 360 days after TCRalphabeta/CD19-depleted stem cell transplant. This sequence joins TRBV11-2 and TRBJ1-2; D gene ambiguous. The clonotype comes from a male patient between 2 and 15 years old who had a stem cell transplant for acute lymphoblastic leukemia, so the T cells may come from the graft donor. In nucleotides, the CDR3 is TGTGCCAGCAGCTTAGATCCGCTCGGCTACACCTTC. Its translation: CASSLDPLGYTF. Combining the CDR3 with reference TRBV11-2 and TRBJ1-2 gives the whole variable domain EAGVAQSPRYKIIEKRQSVAFWCNPISGHATLYWYQQILGQGPKLLIQFQNNGVVDDSQLPKDRFSAERLKGVDSTLKIQPAKLEDSAVYLCASSLDPLGYTFGSGTRLTVV.